Here is one T cell receptor (beta chain) with its context. Under the authors' procedure: Amplification with reference gene primers provided the estimates of nucleated cell counts. Repertoires were generated with immunoSEQ multiplex PCR, while TCRdb's copy carries only in-frame clones and drops some. For V, J and clone size, that table is used; D and trimming come from the DNA. The sample records about 240,000 clones, more than 75% being singletons. The CDR3 totals 13 residues. V lost 6 bases and J lost 6, with 14 bases in between. From germline, CDR1 is MNHEY and CDR2 SMNVEV (reference sequence). Those who participated ranged in age from roughly 18 to 89 years and resided in some 24 US areas. Self-reported history from a screening survey and questionnaire set each donor's cohort. The sample belongs to a study of blood T cell repertoires in COVID-19. About the research overall: From T cells, B-cell-depleted T cells, or PBMCs came the material, which was cDNA or gDNA.

This rearrangement joins TRBV27 to TRBJ1-2; D may be TRBD1 (5 bases). This sequence was found in a woman aged 40 to 50 with acute COVID-19. The specimen sequenced was PBMCs or T cells enriched from blood (not recorded which). The CDR3 reads CASRFGGANGYTF. The CDR3 bases are TGTGCCAGCAGGTTCGGCGGGGCGAATGGCTACACCTTC.